The clone carrying this T cell receptor (beta chain) was detected only a few times. The data stem from a study of beta chain features in type 1 diabetes. This CDR3 has 14 amino acids. V was pared by 1 base and J by 8 bases, with 14 bases between. Germline V CDR1 and CDR2: LGHNA, YSLEER. cDNA synthesis used the whole RNA isolate, giving expressed TCRB sequences. TCRdb's copy holds only in-frame clones and misses some; the assay was immunoSEQ multiplex PCR. Of around 320,000 clones listed, 14% were seen once; the top ten hold over 5%. This clonotype was sampled from a man aged 30 to 39 in good health. The sequenced sample was central memory CD4+ T cells from blood. The chain employs TRBV4-3 and TRBJ1-2; D gene ambiguous. The CDR3, as DNA: TGCGCCAGCAGCCAAGCTATCGGCGGTAGGGGCTACACCTTC. Translated, it gives CASSQAIGGRGYTF.